Listed below are T cell receptor beta chains from one sample, sequenced in a study of CD8 T cells in Susac syndrome. TCRdb re-analysed the immunoSEQ multiplex PCR reads in MiXCR, keeping a single row per CDR3 protein. This sample has hundreds of thousands of distinct CDR3 sequences, with 85% to 95% found just once. The specimen was CD4+ T cells from PBMCs. These receptors were obtained from a human donor with multiple sclerosis. Both conserved end residues are part of each CDR3. A D gene is named only where the DNA matches it firmly. Clone sizes are given selectively: once, few, many, or a class where the clone is expanded.

d_call clone_size j_call v_call cdr3_aa cdr3_nt
NA NA TRBJ1-5 TRBV6-5 CASITPRVPSNQPQHF TGTGCCAGCATTACCCCCCGGGTTCCCAGCAATCAGCCCCAGCATTTT
NA NA TRBJ1-2 TRBV7-9 CASSFPGANYGYTF TGTGCCAGCAGCTTTCCAGGGGCCAACTATGGCTACACCTTC
NA NA TRBJ2-3 TRBV15 CATSGLALRGTDTQYF TGTGCCACCAGCGGCCTAGCCCTTCGGGGAACAGATACGCAGTATTTT
NA NA TRBJ1-2 TRBV9 CASSPEEGFNYGYTF TGTGCCAGCAGTCCCGAAGAGGGTTTCAACTATGGCTACACCTTC
NA once TRBJ1-4 TRBV6-1 CASSEAPGLRGKLFF TGTGCCAGCAGTGAAGCGCCAGGGCTCCGCGGAAAACTGTTTTTT
NA NA TRBJ1-5 TRBV12-5 CASGLENSNQPQHF TGTGCTAGTGGTTTGGAAAATAGCAATCAGCCCCAGCATTTT
NA NA TRBJ1-2 TRBV30 CAWSRDSSRGYTF TGTGCCTGGAGTAGAGACAGTTCTCGGGGCTACACCTTC
NA once TRBJ1-2 TRBV7-2 CASSLAWTVYGYTF TGTGCCAGCAGCTTAGCCTGGACAGTCTATGGCTACACCTTC
TRBD1 NA TRBJ1-1 TRBV19 CASSIPGQDITEAFF TGTGCCAGTAGTATCCCGGGACAGGACATCACTGAAGCTTTCTTT
NA NA TRBJ1-2 TRBV28 CASSLNAPTRGGDYGYTF TGTGCCAGCAGTTTGAATGCCCCTACCAGGGGAGGGGACTATGGCTACACCTTC
NA once TRBJ2-7 TRBV6-5 CATGSGRGEQYF TGTGCCACAGGGTCCGGAAGGGGCGAGCAGTACTTC
TRBD1 once TRBJ1-2 TRBV6-1 CASSFAPGQGKYGYTF TGTGCCAGCAGCTTTGCCCCGGGACAGGGGAAATATGGCTACACCTTC
TRBD1 NA TRBJ1-2 TRBV7-3 CASSYVQGDGYTF TGTGCCAGCAGCTACGTGCAGGGGGATGGCTACACCTTC
NA NA TRBJ2-5 TRBV15 CATSRPASGETQYF TGTGCCACCAGCAGACCGGCCTCTGGAGAGACCCAGTACTTC
TRBD2 NA TRBJ2-5 TRBV7-3 CASSLNGLAGGETQYF TGTGCCAGCAGCTTAAATGGACTAGCGGGAGGCGAGACCCAGTACTTC
TRBD2 NA TRBJ2-4 TRBV6-1 CASTWTSESDIQYF TGTGCCAGCACTTGGACTAGCGAATCGGACATTCAGTACTTC
TRBD2 NA TRBJ2-3 TRBV9 CASSAVTLGLVGTDTQYF TGTGCCAGCAGCGCCGTAACGTTGGGACTAGTCGGAACAGATACGCAGTATTTT
NA once TRBJ1-2 TRBV30 CAWSAMRGKDNGYTF TGTGCCTGGAGCGCGATGAGGGGGAAGGACAATGGCTACACCTTC
NA NA TRBJ2-7 TRBV5-4 CASSLVVEGEQYF TGTGCCAGCAGCTTGGTGGTCGAGGGAGAGCAGTACTTC
NA NA TRBJ2-7 TRBV9 CASSVGGRVSYEQYF TGTGCCAGCAGCGTAGGGGGACGGGTCTCCTACGAGCAGTACTTC
NA NA TRBJ2-5 TRBV7-3 CASSQAGETQYF TGTGCCAGCAGCCAAGCTGGAGAGACCCAGTACTTC
TRBD1 NA TRBJ2-5 TRBV20-1 CSAAVGGRGEETQYF TGCAGTGCTGCCGTAGGGGGCAGGGGAGAAGAGACCCAGTACTTC
NA NA TRBJ2-7 TRBV20-1 CSAPDTSYEQYF TGCAGTGCCCCGGACACTTCCTACGAGCAGTACTTC
NA NA TRBJ2-7 TRBV30 CAWRSRHYEQYF TGTGCCTGGAGATCAAGACATTACGAGCAGTACTTC
NA few TRBJ2-5 TRBV5-4 CASSLAGWETQYF TGTGCCAGCAGCTTGGCCGGGTGGGAGACCCAGTACTTC
TRBD1 NA TRBJ2-5 TRBV13 CASSLHRTGGETQYF TGTGCCAGCAGCCTCCACCGGACAGGGGGAGAGACCCAGTACTTC
NA NA TRBJ2-1 TRBV25-1 CASSEFKGYNEQFF TGTGCCAGCAGTGAATTCAAGGGGTACAATGAGCAGTTCTTC
TRBD2 NA TRBJ2-1 TRBV28 CASSLGGGNEQFF TGTGCCAGCAGTTTAGGCGGGGGCAATGAGCAGTTCTTC
NA once TRBJ1-1 TRBV3-1 CASDPWQRARVNTEAFF TGTGCCAGCGATCCCTGGCAGAGGGCCCGCGTAAACACTGAAGCTTTCTTT
TRBD2 NA TRBJ2-4 TRBV5-4 CASSSGLAGVGAKNIQYF TGTGCCAGCAGCTCAGGACTAGCGGGAGTCGGGGCCAAAAACATTCAGTACTTC
NA once TRBJ1-1 TRBV27 CAVRDNMNTEAFF TGTGCCGTACGGGACAACATGAACACTGAAGCTTTCTTT
NA NA TRBJ1-3 TRBV21-1 CASSKALSANTIYF TGTGCCAGCAGCAAAGCGTTGTCTGCAAACACCATATATTTT
TRBD1 NA TRBJ1-1 TRBV7-6 CASSPRQGGSTNTEAFF TGTGCCAGCAGCCCACGACAGGGTGGGTCCACGAACACTGAAGCTTTCTTT
NA NA TRBJ2-1 TRBV7-3 CASSLSGGSYNEQFF TGTGCCAGCAGCTTATCGGGTGGTTCCTACAATGAGCAGTTCTTC
TRBD1 NA TRBJ1-1 TRBV20-1 CSARDPGQGNTEAFF TGCAGTGCTAGAGATCCGGGACAGGGGAACACTGAAGCTTTCTTT
TRBD2 NA TRBJ2-1 TRBV12-3/TRBV12-4 CASSFPAGGEQFF TGTGCCAGCAGTTTCCCAGCGGGGGGTGAGCAGTTCTTC
NA NA TRBJ2-4 TRBV12-3/TRBV12-4 CASSPGSYIQYF TGTGCCAGCAGCCCTGGCAGTTACATTCAGTACTTC
NA NA TRBJ2-3 TRBV20-1 CSADGQRINTDTQYF TGCAGTGCAGACGGACAGCGCATAAACACAGATACGCAGTATTTT
TRBD2 NA TRBJ2-5 TRBV4-2 CASSQGTARGEQETQYF TGTGCCAGCAGCCAGGGTACGGCGCGGGGGGAGCAAGAGACCCAGTACTTC
NA NA TRBJ2-5 TRBV25-1 CASSDGTLGETQYF TGTGCCAGCAGTGACGGGACCCTGGGAGAGACCCAGTACTTC
NA NA TRBJ2-5 TRBV5-4 CASSTGATKETQYF TGTGCCAGCAGTACCGGGGCCACTAAAGAGACCCAGTACTTC
TRBD1 NA TRBJ1-4 TRBV2 CASSEGMTGVLGKLFF TGTGCCAGCAGTGAAGGAATGACAGGGGTTTTGGGAAAACTGTTTTTT
NA NA TRBJ1-5 TRBV3-1 CASSAHQGGQPQHF TGTGCCAGCAGCGCCCACCAGGGCGGGCAGCCCCAGCATTTT
NA NA TRBJ2-5 TRBV19 CATSTRGETQYF TGTGCCACATCAACCAGGGGAGAGACCCAGTACTTC
NA NA TRBJ2-4 TRBV20-1 CSASTTSSAKNIQYF TGCAGTGCTAGTACGACTTCTTCAGCCAAAAACATTCAGTACTTC
TRBD1 NA TRBJ2-2 TRBV27 CASRVDRERGELFF TGTGCCAGCAGGGTGGACAGGGAGAGGGGGGAGCTGTTTTTT
TRBD1 NA TRBJ1-1 TRBV19 CASSKDRLESTEAFF TGTGCCAGTAGTAAGGACAGGCTTGAAAGCACTGAAGCTTTCTTT
TRBD1 NA TRBJ1-1 TRBV6-5 CASEDRGDTEAFF TGTGCCAGCGAGGACAGGGGGGACACTGAAGCTTTCTTT
NA NA TRBJ2-7 TRBV20-1 CSARDVAVGTTSYEQYF TGCAGTGCTAGAGACGTCGCCGTCGGCACCACCTCCTACGAGCAGTACTTC
TRBD1 NA TRBJ1-2 TRBV20-1 CSARVPYRGYGYTF TGCAGTGCTAGGGTTCCGTACAGGGGCTATGGCTACACCTTC
NA NA TRBJ2-4 TRBV4-1 CANSQDGGVHIQYF TGCGCCAACAGCCAAGACGGAGGGGTCCACATTCAGTACTTC
TRBD1 NA TRBJ1-4 TRBV7-2 CASSSQGADEKLFF TGTGCCAGCAGCTCCCAGGGGGCAGATGAAAAACTGTTTTTT
TRBD2 NA TRBJ2-3 TRBV20-1 CRVMSGGRTDTQYF TGCAGGGTAATGAGCGGGGGGCGCACAGATACGCAGTATTTT
NA few TRBJ2-1 TRBV20-1 CSAVSGSPYNEQFF TGCAGTGCCGTGTCGGGGTCCCCCTACAATGAGCAGTTCTTC
NA once TRBJ2-7 TRBV6-2/TRBV6-3 CASSFQERYYEQYF TGTGCCAGCAGCTTTCAAGAGCGATACTACGAGCAGTACTTC
NA NA TRBJ1-6 TRBV12-3/TRBV12-4 CASSPSSYNSPLHF TGTGCCAGCAGCCCCAGCTCCTATAATTCACCCCTCCACTTT
NA once TRBJ1-2 TRBV15 CATSRNPGGSYGYTF TGTGCCACCAGCAGGAATCCGGGGGGGAGCTATGGCTACACCTTC
NA NA TRBJ1-2 TRBV25-1 CASSEPANYGYTF TGTGCCAGCAGTGAACCAGCTAACTATGGCTACACCTTC
NA NA TRBJ2-7 TRBV3-1 CASSQVVSYEQYF TGTGCCAGCAGCCAAGTGGTCAGCTACGAGCAGTACTTC